A selection of T cell receptor beta chains follows, all from one sample in a study of response to subunit inactivated influenza vaccine. TCRdb re-analysed the RT-PCR reads in MiXCR, keeping a single row per CDR3 protein. The data contain a few hundred thousand distinct CDR3 sequences, approximately 9.9% of them singletons. The specimen comprised PBMCs from blood, sampled roughly 46 days after vaccination. The receptors here all came from a man in his fifties who received an inactivated influenza vaccine. Each CDR3 is given with its conserved first and last residue. A D gene is named only where the DNA matches it firmly. Only some rows state a clone size, as once, few, many or a class for expanded clones.

D gene: -
clone size: many
J gene: TRBJ1-5
V gene: TRBV19
CDR3 protein: CASGRTNQPQHF
CDR3 DNA: TGTGCCAGTGGCAGGACTAATCAGCCCCAGCATTTT

D gene: TRBD2
clone size: few
J gene: TRBJ2-4
V gene: TRBV4-3
CDR3 protein: CASSQDAGDIQYF
CDR3 DNA: TGCGCCAGCAGCCAAGATGCGGGGGACATTCAGTACTTC

D gene: -
clone size: many
J gene: TRBJ2-1
V gene: TRBV29-1
CDR3 protein: CSVGGTLYNEQFF
CDR3 DNA: TGCAGCGTTGGGGGGACTCTCTACAATGAGCAGTTCTTC

D gene: -
clone size: -
J gene: TRBJ2-1
V gene: TRBV5-1
CDR3 protein: CASSLGPSLGKEQFF
CDR3 DNA: TGCGCCAGCAGCTTGGGTCCTAGCCTCGGAAAGGAGCAGTTCTTC

D gene: TRBD1
clone size: few
J gene: TRBJ1-1
V gene: TRBV6-1
CDR3 protein: CASTPLGQGNTEAFF
CDR3 DNA: TGTGCCAGCACGCCATTAGGACAGGGAAACACTGAAGCTTTCTTT

D gene: TRBD1
clone size: few
J gene: TRBJ2-6
V gene: TRBV5-8
CDR3 protein: CASGRTGVKVGANVLTF
CDR3 DNA: TGTGCCAGCGGCCGGACAGGAGTAAAGGTCGGGGCCAACGTCCTGACTTTC

D gene: -
clone size: few
J gene: TRBJ2-3
V gene: TRBV20-1
CDR3 protein: CSARGGSMDTQYF
CDR3 DNA: TGCAGTGCTAGAGGAGGGTCCATGGATACGCAGTATTTT

D gene: TRBD1
clone size: -
J gene: TRBJ2-5
V gene: TRBV6-2/TRBV6-3
CDR3 protein: CASSYRRTGIETQYF
CDR3 DNA: TGTGCCAGCAGTTACCGCCGGACAGGGATCGAGACCCAGTACTTC

D gene: TRBD2
clone size: many
J gene: TRBJ2-3
V gene: TRBV20-1
CDR3 protein: CSASSSGVNTDTQYF
CDR3 DNA: TGCAGTGCTAGTTCTAGCGGGGTGAACACAGATACGCAGTATTTT

D gene: -
clone size: many
J gene: TRBJ2-1
V gene: TRBV3-1
CDR3 protein: CASSQVGGNEQFF
CDR3 DNA: TGTGCCAGCAGCCAAGTCGGGGGAAATGAGCAGTTCTTC

D gene: -
clone size: -
J gene: TRBJ2-7
V gene: TRBV19
CDR3 protein: CASSGPETDLYEQYF
CDR3 DNA: TGTGCCAGTAGTGGCCCCGAGACAGATCTCTACGAGCAGTACTTC

D gene: -
clone size: many
J gene: TRBJ2-7
V gene: TRBV7-2
CDR3 protein: CASSLPGQGYEQYF
CDR3 DNA: TGTGCCAGCAGCCTGCCGGGCCAAGGGTACGAGCAGTACTTC

D gene: TRBD1
clone size: -
J gene: TRBJ2-6
V gene: TRBV20-1
CDR3 protein: CSARTQDRGLTYSGANVLTF
CDR3 DNA: TGCAGTGCTAGAACACAAGACAGGGGGCTAACCTACTCTGGGGCCAACGTCCTGACTTTC

D gene: TRBD2
clone size: few
J gene: TRBJ2-1
V gene: TRBV28
CDR3 protein: CASSPRLAGGGNEQFF
CDR3 DNA: TGTGCCAGCAGTCCGAGACTAGCGGGAGGAGGAAATGAGCAGTTCTTC

D gene: -
clone size: few
J gene: TRBJ2-1
V gene: TRBV25-1
CDR3 protein: CASRAGNEQFF
CDR3 DNA: TGTGCCAGCAGGGCCGGTAATGAGCAGTTCTTC

D gene: -
clone size: -
J gene: TRBJ1-1
V gene: TRBV7-9
CDR3 protein: CASSLDRGLEAFF
CDR3 DNA: TGTGCCAGCAGCTTAGATCGGGGGCTTGAAGCTTTCTTT

D gene: -
clone size: many
J gene: TRBJ2-1
V gene: TRBV29-1
CDR3 protein: CSVEFSSSSYNEQFF
CDR3 DNA: TGCAGCGTTGAATTTTCTTCAAGCTCCTACAATGAGCAGTTCTTC

D gene: -
clone size: many
J gene: TRBJ2-2
V gene: TRBV7-2
CDR3 protein: CASSLDLLTGELFF
CDR3 DNA: TGTGCCAGCAGCTTAGATCTTCTCACCGGGGAGCTGTTTTTT

D gene: TRBD1
clone size: few
J gene: TRBJ1-1
V gene: TRBV11-2
CDR3 protein: CASSSRWQGAHAFF
CDR3 DNA: TGTGCCAGCAGCTCCCGTTGGCAGGGGGCGCATGCTTTCTTT

D gene: -
clone size: many
J gene: TRBJ1-2
V gene: TRBV11-2
CDR3 protein: CASSSAPDYGYTF
CDR3 DNA: TGTGCCAGCAGCTCAGCTCCAGACTATGGCTACACCTTC

D gene: -
clone size: few
J gene: TRBJ2-7
V gene: TRBV20-1
CDR3 protein: CSARGGLLTYEQYF
CDR3 DNA: TGCAGTGCTAGAGGCGGTTTGCTAACCTACGAGCAGTACTTC

D gene: -
clone size: -
J gene: TRBJ1-1
V gene: TRBV7-2
CDR3 protein: CASSRVTEAFF
CDR3 DNA: TGTGCCAGCAGTCGTGTCACTGAAGCTTTCTTT

D gene: TRBD1
clone size: many
J gene: TRBJ2-1
V gene: TRBV28
CDR3 protein: CASSFRGRGLYNEQFF
CDR3 DNA: TGTGCCAGCAGTTTTAGGGGGCGAGGGCTTTACAATGAGCAGTTCTTC

D gene: -
clone size: -
J gene: TRBJ2-6
V gene: TRBV29-1
CDR3 protein: CSVDQGSGANVLTF
CDR3 DNA: TGCAGCGTTGACCAGGGTTCTGGGGCCAACGTCCTGACTTTC

D gene: -
clone size: few
J gene: TRBJ2-2
V gene: TRBV20-1
CDR3 protein: CSARDPMVDTGELFF
CDR3 DNA: TGCAGTGCTAGAGATCCCATGGTCGATACCGGGGAGCTGTTTTTT

D gene: -
clone size: -
J gene: TRBJ1-6
V gene: TRBV12-3/TRBV12-4
CDR3 protein: CASSQGLWHNSPLHF
CDR3 DNA: TGTGCCAGCAGTCAGGGGCTGTGGCATAATTCACCCCTCCACTTT

D gene: TRBD2
clone size: few
J gene: TRBJ2-3
V gene: TRBV7-2
CDR3 protein: CASSLGAGKRADTQYF
CDR3 DNA: TGTGCCAGCAGCTTAGGAGCGGGGAAGAGGGCAGATACGCAGTATTTT

D gene: -
clone size: few
J gene: TRBJ2-7
V gene: TRBV27
CDR3 protein: CASSSTRSSYEQYF
CDR3 DNA: TGTGCCAGCAGTTCGACCCGAAGCTCCTACGAGCAGTACTTC

D gene: TRBD1
clone size: few
J gene: TRBJ1-4
V gene: TRBV15
CDR3 protein: CATSRAGQGVLKLFF
CDR3 DNA: TGTGCCACCAGCAGAGCGGGACAGGGAGTGCTGAAACTGTTTTTT

D gene: -
clone size: -
J gene: TRBJ1-1
V gene: TRBV12-3/TRBV12-4
CDR3 protein: CARRWTQNTEAFF
CDR3 DNA: TGTGCCAGGAGGTGGACACAGAACACTGAAGCTTTCTTT

D gene: -
clone size: many
J gene: TRBJ2-7
V gene: TRBV20-1
CDR3 protein: CSARVPWGSYEQYF
CDR3 DNA: TGCAGTGCTAGAGTTCCTTGGGGCTCCTACGAGCAGTACTTC

D gene: -
clone size: -
J gene: TRBJ1-1
V gene: TRBV20-1
CDR3 protein: CSALWRAEAFF
CDR3 DNA: TGCAGTGCCCTATGGAGGGCTGAAGCTTTCTTT

D gene: TRBD2
clone size: few
J gene: TRBJ2-1
V gene: TRBV20-1
CDR3 protein: CSARETRPGLSYNEQFF
CDR3 DNA: TGCAGTGCTAGAGAGACCCGACCGGGACTATCCTACAATGAGCAGTTCTTC

D gene: TRBD2
clone size: few
J gene: TRBJ2-1
V gene: TRBV20-1
CDR3 protein: CSARGLAGGLEQFF
CDR3 DNA: TGCAGTGCTAGAGGATTAGCGGGGGGCCTAGAGCAGTTCTTC

D gene: TRBD2
clone size: -
J gene: TRBJ2-1
V gene: TRBV7-2
CDR3 protein: CASSPYGTSDNEQFF
CDR3 DNA: TGTGCCAGCAGCCCCTACGGGACTAGCGATAATGAGCAGTTCTTC

D gene: TRBD2
clone size: few
J gene: TRBJ2-1
V gene: TRBV5-1
CDR3 protein: CASSFAAGEWYNEQFF
CDR3 DNA: TGCGCCAGCAGCTTTGCAGCGGGAGAGTGGTACAATGAGCAGTTCTTC

D gene: TRBD1
clone size: few
J gene: TRBJ1-2
V gene: TRBV10-3
CDR3 protein: CAISAGTGATNYGYTF
CDR3 DNA: TGTGCCATCAGTGCTGGGACAGGAGCCACTAACTATGGCTACACCTTC

D gene: -
clone size: few
J gene: TRBJ2-2
V gene: TRBV6-2/TRBV6-3
CDR3 protein: CASSYVRNTGELFF
CDR3 DNA: TGTGCCAGCAGTTACGTCAGGAACACCGGGGAGCTGTTTTTT

D gene: -
clone size: -
J gene: TRBJ2-3
V gene: TRBV7-9
CDR3 protein: CASSSRSEVGTQYF
CDR3 DNA: TGTGCCAGCAGCTCCAGAAGTGAGGTGGGGACGCAGTATTTT

D gene: -
clone size: -
J gene: TRBJ1-2
V gene: TRBV10-3
CDR3 protein: CAISEGKDLGYGYTF
CDR3 DNA: TGTGCCATCAGTGAGGGAAAAGATCTAGGCTATGGCTACACCTTC

D gene: -
clone size: -
J gene: TRBJ1-1
V gene: TRBV12-3/TRBV12-4
CDR3 protein: CASSFSHGQGSPEAFF
CDR3 DNA: TGTGCCAGCAGTTTTTCCCATGGGCAGGGTTCGCCTGAAGCTTTCTTT

D gene: -
clone size: -
J gene: TRBJ2-5
V gene: TRBV4-3
CDR3 protein: CASSRNGGRETQYF
CDR3 DNA: TGCGCCAGCAGCCGAAATGGGGGCCGCGAGACCCAGTACTTC

D gene: -
clone size: few
J gene: TRBJ2-1
V gene: TRBV4-2
CDR3 protein: CASSRNPTGGLYNEQFF
CDR3 DNA: TGTGCCAGCAGCCGCAACCCCACGGGGGGCCTTTACAATGAGCAGTTCTTC

D gene: -
clone size: -
J gene: TRBJ2-3
V gene: TRBV10-3
CDR3 protein: CAIRGRTDTQYF
CDR3 DNA: TGTGCCATCAGGGGAAGAACAGATACGCAGTATTTT

D gene: TRBD2
clone size: few
J gene: TRBJ2-7
V gene: TRBV2
CDR3 protein: CASSALADPYEQYF
CDR3 DNA: TGTGCCAGCAGTGCACTAGCGGACCCCTACGAGCAGTACTTC